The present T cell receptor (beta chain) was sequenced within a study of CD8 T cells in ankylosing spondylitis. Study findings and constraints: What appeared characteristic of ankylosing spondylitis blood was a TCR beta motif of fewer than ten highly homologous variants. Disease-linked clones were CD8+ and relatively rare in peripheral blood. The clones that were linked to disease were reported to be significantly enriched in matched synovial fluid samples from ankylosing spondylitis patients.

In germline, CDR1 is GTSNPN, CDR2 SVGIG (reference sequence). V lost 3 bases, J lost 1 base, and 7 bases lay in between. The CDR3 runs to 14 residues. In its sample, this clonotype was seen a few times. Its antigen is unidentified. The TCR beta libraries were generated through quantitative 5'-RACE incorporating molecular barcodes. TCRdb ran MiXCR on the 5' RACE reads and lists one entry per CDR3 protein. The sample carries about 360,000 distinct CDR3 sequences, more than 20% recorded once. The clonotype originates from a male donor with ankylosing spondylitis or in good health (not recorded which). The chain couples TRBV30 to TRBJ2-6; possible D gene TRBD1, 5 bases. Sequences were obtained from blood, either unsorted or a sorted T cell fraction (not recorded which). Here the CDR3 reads CAWSSGSGANVLTF. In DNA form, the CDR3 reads TGTGCCTGGAGCTCAGGGTCTGGGGCCAACGTCCTGACTTTC.